The 5 T cell receptor beta chains given below trace back to one sample, sequenced in a study of shared clonotypes between healthy human individuals. Only in-frame clones appear in the TCRdb table, and some are missing; sequencing was by immunoSEQ multiplex PCR. This table has 1.5 million to 1.9 million clones, 98% appearing once. Sample: naive CD4+ T cells sorted from blood. Subset defined: CD45RA+ positively selected. The receptor set was obtained from a man aged 25 to 40 in good health.

The chain carries TRBV18 and TRBJ2-7; D is uncertain. Germline V gene sequence: CDR1 KGHSH, CDR2 LQKENI. The CDR3 covers 14 residues. V was clipped by 2 bases and J by 5 bases, with 13 bases between them. Written as DNA, the CDR3 is TGTGCCAGCTCACCAGGGAAGGGTTTCGACGAGCAGTACTTC. Translating gives CASSPGKGFDEQYF. Combining the CDR3 with reference TRBV18 and TRBJ2-7 gives the whole variable domain NAGVMQNPRHLVRRRGQEARLRCSPMKGHSHVYWYRQLPEEGLKFMVYLQKENIIDESGMPKERFSAEFPKEGPSILRIQQVVRGDSAAYFCASSPGKGFDEQYFGPGTRLTVT.

The chain carries TRBV5-8 and TRBJ2-1; D might be TRBD2 (6 bases). From germline, CDR1 is SGHTS and CDR2 YDEGEE. This CDR3 comprises 17 residues. Deletions cut 5 bases from V and 3 bases from J, with 21 bases between. In DNA, the CDR3 is TGTGCCAGCAGGACTGGGACTCACAAAGCCGGCTACAATGAGCAGTTCTTC. It translates to CASRTGTHKAGYNEQFF.

The gene calls are TRBV2 and TRBJ2-7, with a possible D match to TRBD2 (6 bases). V lost 4 bases, J lost 0 bases, and 13 bases lay in between. Looked up from germline, CDR1 is SNHLY and CDR2 is FYNNEI. The CDR3 runs to 15 residues. In DNA form, the CDR3 reads TGTGCCAGCAGTGGTGCCGGGACTCCCTCCTACGAGCAGTACTTC. Protein: CASSGAGTPSYEQYF.

The chain links TRBV6-1 to TRBJ2-7, with a tentative D call TRBD1 (5 bases). In germline, CDR1 is MNHNS, CDR2 SASEGT. The CDR3 consists of 14 residues. Trimming left V 3 bases short and J 0 bases short, with 9 bases between. CDR3 bases: TGTGCCAGCAGTGATATTGGACACTCCTACGAGCAGTACTTC. Its translation is CASSDIGHSYEQYF.

This chain uses TRBV7-9 with TRBJ2-5; TRBD2 matches at 14 bases. Germline V gene data show CDR1 as SEHNR and CDR2 as FQNEAQ (reference sequence). This CDR3 region has 14 residues. V lost 5 bases and J lost 7; bases outside the gene matches: 3. The CDR3 is CASSRGLAGATQYF. In nucleotides, the CDR3 is TGTGCCAGCAGCCGGGGACTAGCGGGAGCGACCCAGTACTTC. Variable domain in full (rest from reference TRBV7-9 and TRBJ2-5): DTGVSQNPRHKITKRGQNVTFRCDPISEHNRLYWYRQTLGQGPEFLTYFQNEAQLEKSRLLSDRFSAERPKGSFSTLEIQRTEQGDSAMYLCASSRGLAGATQYFGPGTRLLVL.